Sequencing of this T cell receptor (beta chain) was carried out in a study of Ad26.COV2.S vaccination and SARS-CoV-2 variants. Treatment meaning: 19 received Ad26.COV2.S at low or high dose, single or two shots; about 5 received placebo; per-sample allocation not given. Sampling occurred on day 63 after the first vaccine or placebo injection. The repertoire was sequenced with immunoSEQ multiplex PCR; TCRdb's copy has only in-frame clones and lacks some. The table has under 550,000 clones, around 90% seen once. V lost 7 bases, J lost 3 bases, and 5 bases stayed unmatched. The CDR3 runs 13 residues. The germline gives CDR1 SNHLY, CDR2 FYNNEI.

The chain has TRBV2 and TRBJ2-7, with TRBD2 matching over 8 bases. The clonotype was recovered from a person aged 18-60 years who received the Ad26.COV2.S COVID-19 vaccine or a placebo. This sample comprised peripheral blood, obtained in a trial of Ad26.COV2.S vaccine versus placebo. CDR3 DNA sequence: TGTGCCAGCAACGGGGGGGCTTACTACGAGCAGTACTTC. It is translated as CASNGGAYYEQYF. Filled out from reference TRBV2 and TRBJ2-7, the complete variable domain reads EPEVTQTPSHQVTQMGQEVILRCVPISNHLYFYWYRQILGQKVEFLVSFYNNEISEKSEIFDDQFSVERPDGSNFTLKIRSTKLEDSAMYFCASNGGAYYEQYFGPGTRLTVT.